Below, 4 T cell receptor beta chains from the same sample are listed, as sequenced in a study of cytomegalovirus exposure and HLA in healthy donors. Sequencing used immunoSEQ multiplex PCR; TCRdb keeps in-frame clones, though not all of them. Of roughly 130,000 clones detected, 85% to 90% appear once; the ten largest clones hold approximately 1.5%. Material: PBMCs. All receptors derive from a man aged 25 to 45 in good health and CMV-seronegative.

To note about this clone: Other DNA sequences in the same sample also yield this CDR3. The chain combines TRBV29-1 with TRBJ2-4; tentatively, D is TRBD2 (5 bases). Trimming cost V 4 bases and J 0 bases, with 13 bases left between them. Germline V gives CDR1 SQVTM, CDR2 ANQGSEA. This CDR3 contains 15 residues. The CDR3 here is CSVGSTRGAKNIQYF. In nucleotides, the CDR3 is TGCAGCGTTGGGTCCACTCGGGGAGCCAAAAACATTCAGTACTTC.

This chain's CDR3 is CASSSTNGGNYGYTF. The CDR3 DNA reads TGTGCCAGCAGTTCGACGAACGGGGGGAACTATGGCTACACCTTC. The genes are TRBV7-2 and TRBJ1-2; tentatively, D is TRBD1 (5 bases). Germline V gene lookup returns CDR1 SGHTA and CDR2 FQGNSA. Trimming stripped 6 bases from V and 2 bases from J, with 16 bases between. The CDR3 loop spans 15 amino acids.

Here the CDR3 reads CASSLDGQGQYNEQFF. CDR3 in DNA: TGCGCCAGCAGCTTGGACGGACAGGGGCAATACAATGAGCAGTTCTTC. This chain connects TRBV5-1 to TRBJ2-1, with 9 nucleotides matching TRBD1. This CDR3 comprises 16 residues. Germline V gives CDR1 SGHRS, CDR2 YFSETQ. V lost 0 bases, J lost 4 bases, and 5 bases stayed unmatched.

The gene calls are TRBV6-1 and TRBJ1-2; D is perhaps TRBD1 (5 bases). CDR3 length: 13 amino acids. Germline CDR1 reads MNHNS; CDR2 reads SASEGT. The V end lost 8 bases, the J end lost 4 bases, and 14 bases lay between the germline ends. The CDR3 loop is CASGARWIYGYTF. DNA of the CDR3: TGTGCCAGCGGGGCCAGGTGGATCTATGGCTACACCTTC.